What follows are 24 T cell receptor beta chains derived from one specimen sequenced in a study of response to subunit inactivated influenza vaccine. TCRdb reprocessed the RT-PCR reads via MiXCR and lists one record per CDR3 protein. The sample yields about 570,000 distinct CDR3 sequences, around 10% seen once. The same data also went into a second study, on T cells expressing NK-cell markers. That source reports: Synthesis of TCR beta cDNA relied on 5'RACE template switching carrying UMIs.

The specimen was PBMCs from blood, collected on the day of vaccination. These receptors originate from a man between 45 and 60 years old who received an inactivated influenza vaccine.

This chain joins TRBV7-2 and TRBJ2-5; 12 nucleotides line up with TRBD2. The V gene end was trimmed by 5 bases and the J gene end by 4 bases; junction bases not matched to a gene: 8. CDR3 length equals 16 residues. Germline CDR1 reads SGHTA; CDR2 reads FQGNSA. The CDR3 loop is CASSATSGGPTETQYF. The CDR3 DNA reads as TGTGCCAGCAGCGCTACTAGCGGGGGGCCCACAGAGACCCAGTACTTC.

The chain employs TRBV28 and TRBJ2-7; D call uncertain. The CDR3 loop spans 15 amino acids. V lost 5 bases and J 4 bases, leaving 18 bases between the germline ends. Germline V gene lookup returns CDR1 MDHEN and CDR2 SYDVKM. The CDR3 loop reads CASSGLSELTYEQYF. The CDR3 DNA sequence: TGTGCCAGCAGTGGCCTCTCTGAACTAACTTACGAGCAGTACTTC.

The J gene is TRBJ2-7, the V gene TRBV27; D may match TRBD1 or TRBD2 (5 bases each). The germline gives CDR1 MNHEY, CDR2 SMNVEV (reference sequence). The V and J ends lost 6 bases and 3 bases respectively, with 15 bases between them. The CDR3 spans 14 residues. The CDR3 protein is CASRPYRGSYEQYF. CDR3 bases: TGTGCCAGCAGACCGTACCGGGGCAGCTACGAGCAGTACTTC.

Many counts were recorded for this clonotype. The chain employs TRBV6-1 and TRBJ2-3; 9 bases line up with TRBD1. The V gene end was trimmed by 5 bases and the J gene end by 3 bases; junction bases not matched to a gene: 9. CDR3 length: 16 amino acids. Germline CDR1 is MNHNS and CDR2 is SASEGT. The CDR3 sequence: CASSPSGTGRTDTQYF. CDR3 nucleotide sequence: TGTGCCAGCAGTCCTTCCGGGACAGGGAGGACAGATACGCAGTATTTT.

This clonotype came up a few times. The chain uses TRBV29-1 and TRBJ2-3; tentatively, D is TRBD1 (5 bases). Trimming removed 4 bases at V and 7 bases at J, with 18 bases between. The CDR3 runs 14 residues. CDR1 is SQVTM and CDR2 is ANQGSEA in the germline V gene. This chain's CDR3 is CSVVAGPSGNTQYF. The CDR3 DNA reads TGCAGCGTTGTTGCAGGGCCGTCTGGGAATACGCAGTATTTT.

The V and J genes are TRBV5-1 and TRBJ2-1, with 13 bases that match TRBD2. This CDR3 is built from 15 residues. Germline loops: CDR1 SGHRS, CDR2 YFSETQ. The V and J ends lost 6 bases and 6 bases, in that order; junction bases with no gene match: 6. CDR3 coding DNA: TGCGCCAGCAAAACTAGCGGGGGGGCCCGCAATGAGCAGTTCTTC. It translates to CASKTSGGARNEQFF.

The DNA of the CDR3 is TGCAGTGCCGGGGGTACTAGCGGGGGCGAGCAGTACTTC. Protein product: CSAGGTSGGEQYF. J is TRBJ2-7 and V is TRBV29-1, with 11 bases that match TRBD2. Germline CDR1 reads SQVTM; CDR2 reads ANQGSEA. The CDR3 spans 13 residues.

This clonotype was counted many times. This CDR3 reads CASSPPPATGASYEQYF. CDR3 DNA sequence: TGTGCCAGCTCACCACCGCCGGCAACAGGGGCCTCCTACGAGCAGTACTTC. The chain is built from TRBV18 and TRBJ2-7, with TRBD1 matching over 7 bases. V lost 0 bases and J lost 0; bases outside the gene matches: 8. The CDR3 sequence is 17 residues long. Germline V gives CDR1 KGHSH, CDR2 LQKENI.

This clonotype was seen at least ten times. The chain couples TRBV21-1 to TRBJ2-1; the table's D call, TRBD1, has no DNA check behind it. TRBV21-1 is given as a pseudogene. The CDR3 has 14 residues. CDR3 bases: TGTGCCAGCCCAGGACAGGGGAGCTACAATGAGCAGTTCTTC. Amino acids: CASPGQGSYNEQFF.

Written as DNA, the CDR3 is TGTGCCAGCAGTTTATCCCCCGTCGAGGGAGAGACCCAGTACTTC. Its translation is CASSLSPVEGETQYF. This chain uses TRBV12-3 or TRBV12-4 with TRBJ2-5, with TRBD2 as a possible D gene (5 bases). This CDR3 has 15 amino acids. V lost 2 bases, J lost 4 bases, and 14 bases lay in between.

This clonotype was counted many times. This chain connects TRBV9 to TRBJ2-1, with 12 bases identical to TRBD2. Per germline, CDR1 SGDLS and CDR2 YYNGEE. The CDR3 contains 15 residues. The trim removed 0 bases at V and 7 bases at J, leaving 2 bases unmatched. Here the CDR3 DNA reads TGTGCCAGCAGCGTAGGACTAGCGGGGGCGAATGAGCAGTTCTTC. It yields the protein CASSVGLAGANEQFF.

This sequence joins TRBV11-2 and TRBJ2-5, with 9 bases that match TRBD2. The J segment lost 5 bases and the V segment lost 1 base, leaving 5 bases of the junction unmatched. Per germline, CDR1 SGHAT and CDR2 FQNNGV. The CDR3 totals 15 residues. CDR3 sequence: CASSLGTSVRETQYF. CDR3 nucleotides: TGTGCCAGCAGCTTAGGGACTAGCGTGCGGGAGACCCAGTACTTC. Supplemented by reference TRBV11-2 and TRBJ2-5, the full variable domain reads EAGVAQSPRYKIIEKRQSVAFWCNPISGHATLYWYQQILGQGPKLLIQFQNNGVVDDSQLPKDRFSAERLKGVDSTLKIQPAKLEDSAVYLCASSLGTSVRETQYFGPGTRLLVL.

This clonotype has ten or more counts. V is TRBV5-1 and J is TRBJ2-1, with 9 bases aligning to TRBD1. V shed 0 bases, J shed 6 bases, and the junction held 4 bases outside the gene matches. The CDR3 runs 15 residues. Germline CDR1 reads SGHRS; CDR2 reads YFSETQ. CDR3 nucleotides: TGCGCCAGCAGCTTGGAGGGACAGGGTCTCAATGAGCAGTTCTTC. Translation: CASSLEGQGLNEQFF.

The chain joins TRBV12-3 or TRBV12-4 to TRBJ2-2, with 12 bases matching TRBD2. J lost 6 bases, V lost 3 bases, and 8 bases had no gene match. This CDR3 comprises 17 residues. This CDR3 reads CASSFLAGGLYAGELFF. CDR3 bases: TGTGCCAGCAGTTTCCTAGCGGGAGGGTTATACGCCGGGGAGCTGTTTTTT.

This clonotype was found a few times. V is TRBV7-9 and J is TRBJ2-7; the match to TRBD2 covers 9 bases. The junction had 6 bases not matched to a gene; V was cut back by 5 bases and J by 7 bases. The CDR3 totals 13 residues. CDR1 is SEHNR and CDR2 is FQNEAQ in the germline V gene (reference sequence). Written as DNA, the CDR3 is TGTGCCAGCAGCCCCCGACTAGCGGAGGAGCAGTACTTC. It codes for CASSPRLAEEQYF.

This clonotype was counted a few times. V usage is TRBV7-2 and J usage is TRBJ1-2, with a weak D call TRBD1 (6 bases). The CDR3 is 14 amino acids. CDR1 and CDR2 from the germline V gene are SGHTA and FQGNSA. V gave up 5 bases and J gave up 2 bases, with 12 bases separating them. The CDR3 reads CASSPQGRNYGYTF. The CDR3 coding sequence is TGTGCCAGCAGCCCACAGGGTCGGAACTATGGCTACACCTTC.

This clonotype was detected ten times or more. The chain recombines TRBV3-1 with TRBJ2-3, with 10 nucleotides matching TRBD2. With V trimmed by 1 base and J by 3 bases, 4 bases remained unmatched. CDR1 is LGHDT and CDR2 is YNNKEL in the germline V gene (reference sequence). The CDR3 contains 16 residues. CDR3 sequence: CASSQALAGVTDTQYF. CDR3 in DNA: TGTGCCAGCAGCCAAGCGCTAGCGGGAGTTACAGATACGCAGTATTTT.

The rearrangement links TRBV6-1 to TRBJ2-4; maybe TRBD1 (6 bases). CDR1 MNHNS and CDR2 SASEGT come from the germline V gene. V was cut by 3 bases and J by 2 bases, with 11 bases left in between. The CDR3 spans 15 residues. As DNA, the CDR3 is TGTGCCAGCAGTGAGAGGACAGCTACCAAAAACATTCAGTACTTC. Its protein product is CASSERTATKNIQYF.

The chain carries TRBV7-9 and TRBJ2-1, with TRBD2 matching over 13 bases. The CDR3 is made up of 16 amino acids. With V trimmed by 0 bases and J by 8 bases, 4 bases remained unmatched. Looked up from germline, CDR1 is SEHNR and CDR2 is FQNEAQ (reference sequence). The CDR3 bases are TGTGCCAGCAGCTTAGCGGGACTAGCGGGGTACGATGAGCAGTTCTTC. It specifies CASSLAGLAGYDEQFF.

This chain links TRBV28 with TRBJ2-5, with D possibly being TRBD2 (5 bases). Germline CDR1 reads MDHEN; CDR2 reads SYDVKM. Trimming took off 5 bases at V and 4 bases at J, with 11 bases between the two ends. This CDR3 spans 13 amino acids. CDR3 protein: CASSGLFGETQYF. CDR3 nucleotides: TGTGCCAGCAGTGGACTGTTTGGAGAGACCCAGTACTTC.

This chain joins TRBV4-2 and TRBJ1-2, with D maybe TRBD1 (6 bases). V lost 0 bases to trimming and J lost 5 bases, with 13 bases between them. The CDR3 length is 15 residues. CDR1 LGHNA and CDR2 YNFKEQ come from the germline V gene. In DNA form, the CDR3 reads TGTGCCAGCAGCCAAGAAGGGGGGCAGGCGTATGGCTACACCTTC. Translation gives CASSQEGGQAYGYTF.

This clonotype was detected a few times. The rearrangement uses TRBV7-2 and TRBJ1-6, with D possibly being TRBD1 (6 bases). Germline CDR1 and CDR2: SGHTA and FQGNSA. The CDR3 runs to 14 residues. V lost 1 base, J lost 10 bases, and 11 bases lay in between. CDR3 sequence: CASSLEGGGSPLHF. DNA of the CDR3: TGTGCCAGCAGCTTAGAAGGGGGGGGGTCACCCCTCCACTTT.

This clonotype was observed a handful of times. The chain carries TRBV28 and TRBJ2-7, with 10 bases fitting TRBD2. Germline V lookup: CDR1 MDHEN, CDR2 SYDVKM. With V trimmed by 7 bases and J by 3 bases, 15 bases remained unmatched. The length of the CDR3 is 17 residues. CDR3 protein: CASTTGTSADTVYEQYF. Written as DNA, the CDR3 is TGTGCCAGCACCACCGGGACTAGCGCTGATACCGTCTACGAGCAGTACTTC.

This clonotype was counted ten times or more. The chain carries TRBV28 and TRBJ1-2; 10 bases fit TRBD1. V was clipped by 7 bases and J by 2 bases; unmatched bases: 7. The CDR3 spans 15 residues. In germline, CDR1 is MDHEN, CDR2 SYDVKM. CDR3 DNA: TGTGCCAGCACCTTGGGGACAGGGGCCAACTATGGCTACACCTTC. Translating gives CASTLGTGANYGYTF.